This T cell receptor (beta chain) appears in the sequencing data of a study of CD8 T cells in Susac syndrome. Regarding the study as a whole: The CD4+ T cell repertoires from Susac syndrome exhibited no clonal expansion.

Each Susac syndrome patient had definite or probable disease by recently defined criteria. The CD8+ and CD4+ T cells were negatively isolated, with the TEMRA cells enriched by FACS. A quantity of about 0.5 to 1 ug RNA underwent reverse transcription using random hexamers. By means of immunoSEQ multiplex PCR, TCR beta CDR3 spanning 54 Vbeta and 13 Jbeta underwent amplification. TCRdb processed the immunoSEQ multiplex PCR reads anew with MiXCR; each CDR3 protein has one entry. The sample lists under 200,000 distinct CDR3 sequences; roughly 95% were seen once. On this clonotype: Its antigen is undetermined.

Trimming shortened V by 2 bases and J by 2 bases, and 14 bases separated the two germline ends. The CDR3 consists of 16 residues. Germline lookup yields CDR1 MNHEY and CDR2 SVGAGI. This receptor was taken from a human donor with Susac syndrome. Material: CD4+ T cells from PBMCs. The V and J genes are TRBV6-5 and TRBJ2-3; D is unresolved. The CDR3 is CASSYLPTGPTDTQYF. CDR3 nucleotide sequence: TGTGCCAGCAGTTACCTCCCGACGGGCCCCACAGATACGCAGTATTTT.